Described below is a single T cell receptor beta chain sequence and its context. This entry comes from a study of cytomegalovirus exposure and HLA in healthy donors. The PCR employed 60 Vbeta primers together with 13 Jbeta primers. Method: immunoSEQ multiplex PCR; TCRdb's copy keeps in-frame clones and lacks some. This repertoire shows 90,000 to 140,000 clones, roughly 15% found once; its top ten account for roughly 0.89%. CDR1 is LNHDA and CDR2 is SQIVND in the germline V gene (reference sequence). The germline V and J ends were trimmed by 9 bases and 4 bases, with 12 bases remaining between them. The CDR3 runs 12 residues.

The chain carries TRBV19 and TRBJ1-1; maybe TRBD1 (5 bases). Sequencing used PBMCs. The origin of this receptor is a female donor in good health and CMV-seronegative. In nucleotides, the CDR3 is TGTGCCAGCTCAGTGGGGGGCACTGAAGCTTTCTTT. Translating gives CASSVGGTEAFF.